This is a list of T cell receptor beta chains from one sample in a study of blood T cell repertoires in COVID-19. Profiling relied on immunoSEQ multiplex PCR, and the TCRdb table lists in-frame clones only, not all of them. The data show a few hundred thousand clones, 70% to 90% seen once. The specimen was PBMCs or T cells enriched from blood (not recorded which). The origin of the receptors is a woman aged 50 to 60 who had recovered from COVID-19. Each CDR3 is given with its conserved first and last residue. D genes are given only for firm matches. Expanded clones are given a class, and other clones once, few, many or no size at all.

j_gene | abundance | v_gene | d_gene | CDR3aa | CDR3nt
TRBJ2-1 | NA | TRBV27 | NA | CASSLDTYNEQFF | TGTGCCAGCAGTCTGGACACCTACAATGAGCAGTTCTTC
TRBJ2-7 | NA | TRBV11-2 | NA | CASSLVTGGRGEQYF | TGTGCCAGCAGCTTAGTAACTGGGGGCAGGGGCGAGCAGTACTTC
TRBJ2-1 | NA | TRBV10-3 | TRBD2 | CAIGRGEGLYNEQFF | TGTGCCATTGGGAGAGGGGAGGGCCTCTACAATGAGCAGTTCTTC
TRBJ1-5 | NA | TRBV27 | NA | CASSTRVEKSNSNQPQHF | TGTGCCAGCAGTACGCGGGTGGAGAAGAGTAATAGCAATCAGCCCCAGCATTTT
TRBJ2-1 | few | TRBV27 | NA | CASSWDIGDNEQFF | TGTGCCAGCAGTTGGGACATCGGAGACAATGAGCAGTTCTTC
TRBJ1-2 | once | TRBV28 | TRBD1 | CASRPTGYYGYTF | TGTGCCAGCAGACCGACAGGGTACTATGGCTACACCTTC
TRBJ2-7 | NA | TRBV24-1 | NA | CATKGVGNGEQYF | TGTGCCACCAAAGGGGTGGGAAACGGCGAGCAGTACTTC
TRBJ1-1 | NA | TRBV27 | TRBD1 | CVSSLSGQGVRTEAFF | TGTGTCAGCAGTTTATCGGGACAGGGGGTTAGGACTGAAGCTTTCTTT
TRBJ1-5 | NA | TRBV27 | NA | CASSPEGRDNQPQHF | TGTGCCAGCAGTCCCGAGGGTCGTGACAATCAGCCCCAGCATTTT
TRBJ1-6 | NA | TRBV2 | NA | CASSESGFGSPLHF | TGTGCCAGCAGTGAAAGTGGGTTCGGGTCACCCCTCCACTTT
TRBJ2-1 | NA | TRBV24-1 | TRBD2 | CATRGGSYNEQFF | TGTGCCACCCGGGGGGGATCCTACAATGAGCAGTTCTTC
TRBJ2-7 | few | TRBV27 | TRBD2 | CASSLLAGRHEQYF | TGTGCCAGCAGTTTATTAGCGGGACGCCACGAGCAGTACTTC